Listed below are T cell receptor beta chains from one sample, sequenced in a study of glioma-infiltrating T cells. TCRdb passed the multiplex PCR reads through MiXCR, listing each CDR3 protein once. The sample consists of 95,000 to 150,000 distinct CDR3 sequences, 20% to 25% of them appearing once. Sequencing used glioma tissue, nonneoplastic brain tissue, or PBMCs (not recorded which). These receptors all come from a human donor with low-grade glioma or glioblastoma, undergoing nonglioma brain surgery, or in good health (not recorded which). CDR3s include the opening cysteine and the closing phenylalanine or tryptophan. The D gene is left open where the match is weak. Only part of the rows carry a size: once, few, many, or a class if the clone is expanded.

J gene: TRBJ1-1; D gene: -; clone size: many; V gene: TRBV20-1; CDR3 DNA: TGCAGTGCTCCTATGTTAGGGATAAACACTGAAGCTTTCTTT; CDR3 protein: CSAPMLGINTEAFF
J gene: TRBJ2-3; D gene: TRBD1; clone size: -; V gene: TRBV5-4; CDR3 DNA: TGTGCCAGCAGCTTGCCTGGTGGGACAGGGTTGAAAGATACGGAGTATTTT; CDR3 protein: CASSLPGGTGLKDTEYF
J gene: TRBJ2-3; D gene: -; clone size: many; V gene: TRBV7-7; CDR3 DNA: TGTGCCAGCAGCCTCGAAATGACAGATACGCAGTATTTT; CDR3 protein: CASSLEMTDTQYF
J gene: TRBJ2-2; D gene: -; clone size: once; V gene: TRBV11-1; CDR3 DNA: TGTGCCAGCAGCAAGGACAGCGCGAACACCGGGGAGCTGTTTTTT; CDR3 protein: CASSKDSANTGELFF
J gene: TRBJ1-2; D gene: -; clone size: many; V gene: TRBV20-1; CDR3 DNA: TGCAGTGCTACTCTCGACAGGATATACACCTTC; CDR3 protein: CSATLDRIYTF
J gene: TRBJ1-2; D gene: -; clone size: many; V gene: TRBV18; CDR3 DNA: TGTGCCAGCTCACCCACCAGTTTTGACTATGGCTACACCTTC; CDR3 protein: CASSPTSFDYGYTF
J gene: TRBJ2-5; D gene: -; clone size: few; V gene: TRBV12-5; CDR3 DNA: TGTGCTAGTGGTTTGCCCAACCCGAGAGGGACCCAGTACTTC; CDR3 protein: CASGLPNPRGTQYF
J gene: TRBJ2-7; D gene: -; clone size: few; V gene: TRBV4-1; CDR3 DNA: TGCGCCAGCAGCCCCGAGACTAGATCCTACGAGCAGTACTTC; CDR3 protein: CASSPETRSYEQYF
J gene: TRBJ1-2; D gene: -; clone size: -; V gene: TRBV7-6; CDR3 DNA: TGTGCCAGCAGCTTAGCAGGGGGAGACGGCTACACCTTC; CDR3 protein: CASSLAGGDGYTF
J gene: TRBJ2-1; D gene: -; clone size: many; V gene: TRBV11-2; CDR3 DNA: TGTGCCAGCAGCTTTATTCCGGGTTCGCAGTTCTTC; CDR3 protein: CASSFIPGSQFF
J gene: TRBJ2-3; D gene: -; clone size: many; V gene: TRBV7-9; CDR3 DNA: TGTGCCAGCAGCTTAGGACTAACAGGGAGCACAGATACGCAGTATTTT; CDR3 protein: CASSLGLTGSTDTQYF
J gene: TRBJ2-6; D gene: -; clone size: -; V gene: TRBV10-3; CDR3 DNA: TGTGCCATCAGCCCCCAAGAGGGAACATGGGCCAACGTCCTGACTTTC; CDR3 protein: CAISPQEGTWANVLTF
J gene: TRBJ1-5; D gene: -; clone size: many; V gene: TRBV19; CDR3 DNA: TGTGCCAGTAGTATAGGACCAGGAGGAGTAAGCAATCAGCCCCAGCATTTT; CDR3 protein: CASSIGPGGVSNQPQHF
J gene: TRBJ1-1; D gene: -; clone size: many; V gene: TRBV12-3/TRBV12-4; CDR3 DNA: TGTGCCAGCAGTCCCGCCACTGAAGCTTTCTTT; CDR3 protein: CASSPATEAFF
J gene: TRBJ2-3; D gene: TRBD1; clone size: many; V gene: TRBV18; CDR3 DNA: TGTGCCAGCTCACCACGGGCCCAGGGGGGCACAGATACGCAGTATTTT; CDR3 protein: CASSPRAQGGTDTQYF
J gene: TRBJ2-7; D gene: TRBD2; clone size: many; V gene: TRBV6-1; CDR3 DNA: TGTGCCAGCAGGGGGGTGGGACTATCCACCTACGAGCAGTACTTC; CDR3 protein: CASRGVGLSTYEQYF
J gene: TRBJ1-6; D gene: -; clone size: many; V gene: TRBV7-2; CDR3 DNA: TGTGCCAGCAGCCCAGGAGGCAGATCCCTCCACTTT; CDR3 protein: CASSPGGRSLHF
J gene: TRBJ1-5; D gene: -; clone size: -; V gene: TRBV12-3/TRBV12-4; CDR3 DNA: TGTGCCAGCAGTTTAGGCGGGGGCGGCAATCAGCCCCAGCATTTT; CDR3 protein: CASSLGGGGNQPQHF
J gene: TRBJ2-3; D gene: -; clone size: many; V gene: TRBV14; CDR3 DNA: TGTGCCAGCAGCCAAGGAATTGGGTATAGCACCAGCACAGATACGCAGTATTTT; CDR3 protein: CASSQGIGYSTSTDTQYF
J gene: TRBJ2-7; D gene: -; clone size: many; V gene: TRBV6-1; CDR3 DNA: TGTGCCAGCCAGATCTCGGCTGCAACCTCCTACGAGCAGTACTTC; CDR3 protein: CASQISAATSYEQYF
J gene: TRBJ2-1; D gene: TRBD1; clone size: many; V gene: TRBV25-1; CDR3 DNA: TGTGCCAGCAGTGAATACAGGGGGCCCTACAATGAGCAGTTCTTC; CDR3 protein: CASSEYRGPYNEQFF
J gene: TRBJ2-1; D gene: TRBD2; clone size: many; V gene: TRBV19; CDR3 DNA: TGTGCGGCGGGGGATGGCAATGAGCAGTTCTTC; CDR3 protein: CAAGDGNEQFF
J gene: TRBJ2-7; D gene: -; clone size: many; V gene: TRBV19; CDR3 DNA: TGTGCCAGTAGTATAGAGGCAGCTAGAAACTACGAGCAGTACTTC; CDR3 protein: CASSIEAARNYEQYF
J gene: TRBJ2-1; D gene: -; clone size: many; V gene: TRBV20-1; CDR3 DNA: TGCAGTGCTACGGTGAGGCGGCCCGAGCAGTTCTTC; CDR3 protein: CSATVRRPEQFF
J gene: TRBJ2-7; D gene: TRBD1; clone size: -; V gene: TRBV11-2; CDR3 DNA: TGTGCCAGCAGCTTAGCCGGACAGGGGACAGTCAAGCAGTGCTTC; CDR3 protein: CASSLAGQGTVKQCF
J gene: TRBJ2-7; D gene: TRBD1; clone size: many; V gene: TRBV7-9; CDR3 DNA: TGTGCCAGCAACCCGGGACAGGGGTACGAGCAGTACTTC; CDR3 protein: CASNPGQGYEQYF
J gene: TRBJ2-3; D gene: -; clone size: many; V gene: TRBV12-3/TRBV12-4; CDR3 DNA: TGTGCCAGCAGTAGAGCCGGGGGCACAGATACGCAGTATTTT; CDR3 protein: CASSRAGGTDTQYF
J gene: TRBJ2-5; D gene: TRBD1; clone size: many; V gene: TRBV6-1; CDR3 DNA: TGTGCCAGCAGCCTCGACAGGGGAGGAGAGACCCAGTACTTC; CDR3 protein: CASSLDRGGETQYF
J gene: TRBJ2-1; D gene: -; clone size: many; V gene: TRBV12-3/TRBV12-4; CDR3 DNA: TGTGCCAGCAGTCGACTAGAACGGAATGAGCAGTTCTTC; CDR3 protein: CASSRLERNEQFF
J gene: TRBJ2-7; D gene: -; clone size: many; V gene: TRBV4-1; CDR3 DNA: TGCGCCAGCAGCCAAGTCTTAGGACCCTACGAGCAGTACTTC; CDR3 protein: CASSQVLGPYEQYF
J gene: TRBJ1-1; D gene: -; clone size: many; V gene: TRBV12-3/TRBV12-4; CDR3 DNA: TGTGCCAGCAGTCAAAGCAGACAAGCTTTCTTT; CDR3 protein: CASSQSRQAFF
J gene: TRBJ2-3; D gene: TRBD1; clone size: -; V gene: TRBV7-2; CDR3 DNA: TGTGCCAGCGGCTTAGCTGGGACAGGGAGCACAGTTACGCAGTATTTT; CDR3 protein: CASGLAGTGSTVTQYF
J gene: TRBJ2-7; D gene: TRBD1; clone size: many; V gene: TRBV20-1; CDR3 DNA: TGCAGTGCTAGAGATGGGGACAGGGGGATACACGAGCAGTACTTC; CDR3 protein: CSARDGDRGIHEQYF
J gene: TRBJ2-3; D gene: TRBD2; clone size: -; V gene: TRBV12-3/TRBV12-4; CDR3 DNA: TGTGCCAGCCGGTTCTCTAGCGGGAGTTATACGCAGTATTTT; CDR3 protein: CASRFSSGSYTQYF
J gene: TRBJ1-5; D gene: -; clone size: -; V gene: TRBV4-2; CDR3 DNA: TGTGCCAGCAGCCAAGGTGCCAGCGACACAGATACGCAGCATTTT; CDR3 protein: CASSQGASDTDTQHF
J gene: TRBJ2-6; D gene: -; clone size: -; V gene: TRBV20-1; CDR3 DNA: TGCAGTGATACCAGCAGGGTGGCTGAGGCCAACGTCCTGACTTTC; CDR3 protein: CSDTSRVAEANVLTF
J gene: TRBJ2-1; D gene: TRBD2; clone size: few; V gene: TRBV29-1; CDR3 DNA: TGCAGCGTTGCTGTGACTAGCGGAAATGAGCAGTTCTTC; CDR3 protein: CSVAVTSGNEQFF
J gene: TRBJ1-1; D gene: -; clone size: many; V gene: TRBV7-9; CDR3 DNA: TGTGCCAGCAGCTTATCGCGCACAACTGAAGCTTTCTTT; CDR3 protein: CASSLSRTTEAFF
J gene: TRBJ1-3; D gene: -; clone size: many; V gene: TRBV2; CDR3 DNA: TGTGCCAGCGCGGCAGGTGTCTCTGGAAACACCATATATTTT; CDR3 protein: CASAAGVSGNTIYF
J gene: TRBJ1-1; D gene: TRBD1; clone size: many; V gene: TRBV25-1; CDR3 DNA: TGTGCCAGCAGTGACTGGGACAGGGGGCGCCGGATGGGGACTGAAGCTTTCTTT; CDR3 protein: CASSDWDRGRRMGTEAFF
J gene: TRBJ2-5; D gene: -; clone size: few; V gene: TRBV28; CDR3 DNA: TGTGCCAGCAGTTCCAGGGTCCACGAGACCCAGTACTTC; CDR3 protein: CASSSRVHETQYF
J gene: TRBJ1-1; D gene: -; clone size: many; V gene: TRBV7-2; CDR3 DNA: TGTGCCAGCAGCTTAGTTCCAGGGGAATTCACTGAAGCTTTCTTT; CDR3 protein: CASSLVPGEFTEAFF
J gene: TRBJ2-1; D gene: TRBD2; clone size: -; V gene: TRBV5-1; CDR3 DNA: TGCGCCAGCAGCTTGGGGGCGACTAGCGGGCATGAGCAGTTCTTC; CDR3 protein: CASSLGATSGHEQFF
J gene: TRBJ2-3; D gene: -; clone size: many; V gene: TRBV7-6; CDR3 DNA: TGTGCCAGCAGCTTAGCGAGGACTGGCACTAGCACAGATACGCAGTATTTT; CDR3 protein: CASSLARTGTSTDTQYF
J gene: TRBJ2-3; D gene: -; clone size: many; V gene: TRBV4-1; CDR3 DNA: TGCGCCAGCAGCCAAGTTGGAACTGATACGCAGTATTTT; CDR3 protein: CASSQVGTDTQYF
J gene: TRBJ2-3; D gene: -; clone size: many; V gene: TRBV20-1; CDR3 DNA: TGCAGTGCTAGAATCACCGGGGGCCGGGGTCCTTGGCCGGATACGCAGTATTTT; CDR3 protein: CSARITGGRGPWPDTQYF
J gene: TRBJ2-1; D gene: TRBD2; clone size: many; V gene: TRBV20-1; CDR3 DNA: TGCAGTGCTAGGGCCGGGACTAGCGGTAACAATGAGCAGTTCTTC; CDR3 protein: CSARAGTSGNNEQFF
J gene: TRBJ2-3; D gene: TRBD2; clone size: -; V gene: TRBV5-8; CDR3 DNA: TGTGCCAGCAGCACGCTAGCGGGAGTTGGCACAGATACGCAGTATTTT; CDR3 protein: CASSTLAGVGTDTQYF